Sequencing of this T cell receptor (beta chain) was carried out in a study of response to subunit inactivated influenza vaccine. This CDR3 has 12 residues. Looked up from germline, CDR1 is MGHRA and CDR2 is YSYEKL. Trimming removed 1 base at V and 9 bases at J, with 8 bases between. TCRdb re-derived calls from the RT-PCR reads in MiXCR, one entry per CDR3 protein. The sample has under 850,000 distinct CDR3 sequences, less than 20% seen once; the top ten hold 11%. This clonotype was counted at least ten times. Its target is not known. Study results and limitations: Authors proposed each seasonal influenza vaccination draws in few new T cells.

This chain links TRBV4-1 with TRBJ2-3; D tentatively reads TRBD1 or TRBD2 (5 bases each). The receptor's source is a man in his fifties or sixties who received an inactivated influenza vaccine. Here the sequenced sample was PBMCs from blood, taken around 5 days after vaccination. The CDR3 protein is CASSQAGRTQYF. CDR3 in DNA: TGCGCCAGCAGCCAAGCGGGGCGGACGCAGTATTTT.